Sequencing of this T cell receptor (beta chain) was carried out in a study of cytomegalovirus exposure and HLA in healthy donors. Study-wide findings and caveats: A subsequent analysis found that TCR clusters from the first cohort also tended to co-occur in the 120 validation repertoires, with less than 95% of cluster scores above 0.

The donors were members of the approximately 120-subject validation cohort (separate from the roughly 700-subject first cohort). CDR3 size: 15 residues. The germline CDR1 and CDR2 sequences are MNHEY and SMNVEV (reference sequence). V was cut by 8 bases and J by 0 bases, with 17 bases left in between. Here immunoSEQ multiplex PCR was the method, and the copy in TCRdb shows in-frame clones only, minus some. The table shows under 250,000 clones, with roughly 81% occurring only once. Remarks on this clone: Its antigen is still unknown.

Sequenced input: PBMCs. The TCR sequence derives from a woman aged 25 to 45 in good health and CMV-seronegative. This sequence joins TRBV27 and TRBJ2-7, with D perhaps TRBD1 (6 bases). CDR3: CASRRMGHLSYEQYF. CDR3 coding DNA: TGTGCCAGCCGTCGAATGGGACACCTCTCCTACGAGCAGTACTTC.